Below are 15 T cell receptor beta chains sequenced from a single sample in a study of OX40 agonist ivuxolimab in advanced cancers. The table came from immunoSEQ multiplex PCR; TCRdb's copy has only in-frame clones and leaves some out. The sample carries about 68,000 clones, 70% to 85% recorded once. Sequences were derived from CD4+ or CD8+ T cells sorted from blood, sampled in a trial of the OX40 agonist ivuxolimab. These receptor sequences come from an adult with an advanced solid tumor such as melanoma, head and neck, liver or kidney cancer.

The chain joins TRBV18 to TRBJ1-1; 7 bases agree with TRBD1. Losses at the gene ends were 1 base for V and 8 bases for J; bases not matched to a gene: 13. The CDR3 spans 16 residues. Germline CDR1 and CDR2: KGHSH and LQKENI. DNA for the CDR3: TGTGCCAGCTCACCACAGAAGGTAGGAGGGGGCTCAGAAGCTTTCTTT. This codes for CASSPQKVGGGSEAFF.

This clone was seen a few times. The gene calls are TRBV4-2 and TRBJ2-7; the D gene is possibly TRBD1 (5 bases). Trimming cost V 1 base and J 0 bases, with 10 bases left between them. The CDR3 consists of 15 residues. The germline gives CDR1 LGHNA, CDR2 YNFKEQ. CDR3 in amino acids: CASSQGQGSSYEQYF. The CDR3 bases are TGTGCCAGCAGCCAAGGCCAGGGAAGCTCCTACGAGCAGTACTTC.

CDR3 sequence: CASNTWTSGRENEQFF. As DNA, the CDR3 is TGTGCCAGCAATACTTGGACTAGCGGGAGGGAAAATGAGCAGTTCTTC. The chain links TRBV27 to TRBJ2-1; 15 nucleotides align to TRBD2. This CDR3 spans 16 amino acids. The ends lost 7 bases at V and 7 bases at J; junction bases unmatched: 8. Germline CDR1 MNHEY, CDR2 SMNVEV (reference sequence).

The chain is built from TRBV28 and TRBJ1-2; D remains unclear. V was cut by 7 bases and J by 3 bases, with 12 bases left in between. This CDR3 is 13 amino acids long. CDR1 and CDR2 from the germline V gene are MDHEN and SYDVKM. CDR3 residues: CASNLSGDYGYTF. Here the CDR3 DNA reads TGTGCCAGCAACCTATCAGGCGACTATGGCTACACCTTC.

The gene calls are TRBV7-8 and TRBJ1-1, with D perhaps matching TRBD1 (5 bases). The CDR3 spans 13 residues. Germline loops: CDR1 SGHVS, CDR2 FQNEAQ. Between the trimmed V and J ends, which lost 8 bases and 4 bases, there was a span of 14 bases. DNA for the CDR3: TGTGCCAGCTCCATGACAGTCCGCACTGAAGCTTTCTTT. Protein product: CASSMTVRTEAFF.

The chain couples TRBV9 to TRBJ2-1, with TRBD2 identical over 9 bases. Per the germline V gene, CDR1 is SGDLS and CDR2 is YYNGEE. Trimming cost V 0 bases and J 3 bases; bases outside gene matches: 4. This CDR3 is 16 amino acids long. CDR3 amino acids: CASSVAGTSLYNEQFF. CDR3 coding DNA: TGTGCCAGCAGCGTAGCCGGGACTAGCCTCTACAATGAGCAGTTCTTC.

The chain uses TRBV19 and TRBJ1-2; D call uncertain. V lost 4 bases and J lost 4, with 16 bases in between. The CDR3 covers 15 residues. The germline V gene encodes CDR1 LNHDA and CDR2 SQIVND (reference sequence). The CDR3 loop is CASSTQGWEPYGYTF. For the CDR3, the DNA is TGTGCCAGTAGTACCCAAGGGTGGGAGCCCTATGGCTACACCTTC.

The chain links TRBV10-2 to TRBJ1-5; D may be TRBD1 (6 bases). The CDR3 consists of 14 residues. Germline loops: CDR1 WSHSY, CDR2 SAAADI. Between the trimmed V and J ends, which lost 4 bases and 7 bases, there was a span of 14 bases. Written as DNA, the CDR3 is TGCGCCAGCAGTGGGGCAGGGGCCGCCCAGCCCCAGCATTTT. This codes for CASSGAGAAQPQHF.

V and J are TRBV7-9 and TRBJ2-1, with 12 bases that match TRBD2. The J segment lost 2 bases and the V segment lost 5 bases, leaving 4 bases of the junction unmatched. Germline CDR1 and CDR2: SEHNR and FQNEAQ (reference sequence). The CDR3 consists of 16 residues. The DNA of the CDR3 is TGTGCCAGCAGCCGAGGACTAGCGGGGCCCTACAATGAGCAGTTCTTC. It specifies CASSRGLAGPYNEQFF.

This chain links TRBV6-1 with TRBJ2-2, with a weak D call TRBD2 (5 bases). Trimming took 5 bases from V and 0 from J, leaving 10 bases between them. Germline values: CDR1 MNHNS, CDR2 SASEGT. CDR3 length: 15 amino acids. CDR3 DNA sequence: TGTGCCAGCAGTAGCGGAATAACGAACACCGGGGAGCTGTTTTTT. Protein sequence: CASSSGITNTGELFF.

This chain joins TRBV18 and TRBJ2-3; D is tentatively TRBD1 or TRBD2 (5 bases each). The CDR3 has 17 residues. The germline V and J ends were trimmed by 2 bases and 3 bases, with 18 bases remaining between them. Germline V lookup: CDR1 KGHSH, CDR2 LQKENI. Here the CDR3 DNA reads TGTGCCAGCTCACCATTCCTACGGGCAGAGGGGACAGATACGCAGTATTTT. It translates to CASSPFLRAEGTDTQYF.

The gene calls are TRBV4-1 and TRBJ1-4; no clear D gene. Trimming took 1 base from V and 8 from J, leaving 8 bases between them. The CDR3 spans 13 residues. Germline lookup yields CDR1 MGHRA and CDR2 YSYEKL. The CDR3 bases are TGCGCCAGCAGCCAAGGTCCAGAAGAAAAACTGTTTTTT. This encodes CASSQGPEEKLFF.

This clone was seen once. The chain carries TRBV19 and TRBJ2-1; no reliable D call. The CDR3 consists of 11 residues. Trimming took off 7 bases at V and 3 bases at J, with 4 bases between the two ends. CDR1 and CDR2 (germline): LNHDA, SQIVND (reference sequence). CDR3 DNA: TGTGCCAGTAAATTCTACAATGAGCAGTTCTTC. Encoded protein: CASKFYNEQFF.

This chain uses TRBV9 with TRBJ2-7; maybe TRBD2 (5 bases). Trimming cost V 3 bases and J 0 bases, with 10 bases left between them. The germline gives CDR1 SGDLS, CDR2 YYNGEE. The CDR3 is 14 residues long. This CDR3 is CASSAGSSSYEQYF. DNA for the CDR3: TGTGCCAGCAGCGCTGGGAGCTCCTCCTACGAGCAGTACTTC.

The V gene is TRBV28, the J gene TRBJ2-5, with 11 bases fitting TRBD1. CDR3 length: 15 residues. Germline trimming cut 4 bases from V and 6 bases from J; bases unmatched to any gene: 7. Looked up from germline, CDR1 is MDHEN and CDR2 is SYDVKM. The CDR3 sequence: CASSSSGTGGQTQYF. CDR3 in DNA: TGTGCCAGCAGTTCCTCCGGGACAGGGGGACAGACCCAGTACTTC. The full variable domain, rest sourced from reference TRBV28 and TRBJ2-5, is DVKVTQSSRYLVKRTGEKVFLECVQDMDHENMFWYRQDPGLGLRLIYFSYDVKMKEKGDIPEGYSVSREKKERFSLILESASTNQTSMYLCASSSSGTGGQTQYFGPGTRLLVL.